Below, 21 T cell receptor beta chains from the same sample are listed, as sequenced in a study of identical twins' blood T cells. TCRdb re-derived calls from the 5' RACE reads in MiXCR, one entry per CDR3 protein. The sample includes a few hundred thousand distinct CDR3 sequences, about 28% seen only once; the top ten take 6.1%. Sequenced material: PBMCs. Receptors originate from a woman aged 18-49 years in good health.

This chain connects TRBV5-4 to TRBJ1-2, with D possibly TRBD1 on 5 matching bases. The germline V gene has CDR1 SGHNT and CDR2 YYREEE (reference sequence). The V gene lost 4 bases and the J gene lost 2 bases, with 15 bases spanning the gap. This CDR3 has 15 amino acids. The CDR3 is CASSLAVGANYGYTF. CDR3 DNA: TGTGCCAGCAGCCTAGCTGTCGGGGCCAACTATGGCTACACCTTC.

In its sample, this clonotype was seen a few times. The chain has TRBV9 and TRBJ1-1, with D tentatively TRBD1 (5 bases). The CDR3 spans 14 residues. The ends were cut back, 3 bases at V and 2 bases at J, with 11 bases in the middle. Germline CDR1 reads SGDLS; CDR2 reads YYNGEE. In DNA, the CDR3 is TGTGCCAGCAGCGGAGTTACAGGAAACACTGAAGCTTTCTTT. Translating gives CASSGVTGNTEAFF.

This clonotype was observed a few times. V gene TRBV27 combines with J gene TRBJ1-5; no clear D. V dropped 3 bases and J dropped 4 bases, with 4 bases sitting between them. The CDR3 has 12 residues. The germline gives CDR1 MNHEY, CDR2 SMNVEV (reference sequence). CDR3 nucleotide sequence: TGTGCCAGCAGTTTTAGGAATCAGCCCCAGCATTTT. Protein product: CASSFRNQPQHF.

This clonotype was observed at least ten times. The rearrangement links TRBV20-1 to TRBJ1-5; 8 bases fit TRBD1. The germline gives CDR1 DFQATT, CDR2 SNEGSKA (reference sequence). After removal of 3 bases from V and 0 bases from J, the junction contained 4 bases not matched to a gene. The CDR3 runs to 15 residues. The DNA for the CDR3 is TGCAGTGCTAGGGGGACAGGATATAGCAATCAGCCCCAGCATTTT. Translated, it gives CSARGTGYSNQPQHF.

A word on this clonotype: A much more abundant neighbour one base away suggests this may be a read error. This chain links TRBV28 with TRBJ1-1; no definite D call. The germline V gene has CDR1 MDHEN and CDR2 SYDVKM. There are 13 residues in the CDR3. The CDR3 region is CASKTVTGSEVFF. The DNA for the CDR3 is TGTGCCAGCAAGACGGTGACGGGGTCTGAAGTTTTCTTT.

CDR3 loop: CASTSFRQGLRSGELFF. CDR3 bases: TGTGCCAGTACCTCATTCCGACAGGGGTTGAGATCCGGGGAGCTGTTTTTT. The chain joins TRBV19 to TRBJ2-2, with TRBD1 identical over 8 bases. Germline lookup yields CDR1 LNHDA and CDR2 SQIVND (reference sequence). There are 17 residues in the CDR3. The J segment lost 6 bases and the V segment lost 7 bases, leaving 16 bases of the junction unmatched. Full variable domain (missing parts from reference TRBV19 and TRBJ2-2): DGGITQSPKYLFRKEGQNVTLSCEQNLNHDAMYWYRQDPGQGLRLIYYSQIVNDFQKGDIAEGYSVSREKKESFPLTVTSAQKNPTAFYLCASTSFRQGLRSGELFFGEGSRLTVL.

This clonotype has ten or more counts. The CDR3 nucleotides are TGCAGTGCTAGAGATCAGTATGGCTACACCTTC. It specifies CSARDQYGYTF. The chain joins TRBV20-1 to TRBJ1-2; no firm D call. V lost 0 bases to trimming and J lost 5 bases, with 4 bases between them. The germline V gene has CDR1 DFQATT and CDR2 SNEGSKA (reference sequence). The CDR3 totals 11 residues.

The V and J genes are TRBV5-1 and TRBJ2-2; TRBD2 is a possible D gene (6 bases). The germline V gene encodes CDR1 SGHRS and CDR2 YFSETQ. V gave up 2 bases and J gave up 5 bases, with 16 bases separating them. CDR3 length: 16 residues. The CDR3, as DNA: TGCGCCAGCAGCTTTATTTACGGGAGTAAAACCGGGGAGCTGTTTTTT. Translated, it gives CASSFIYGSKTGELFF.

This clonotype has ten or more counts. The V gene is TRBV2, the J gene TRBJ2-7; 7 nucleotides match TRBD2. Germline V CDR1 and CDR2: SNHLY, FYNNEI. V lost 7 bases to trimming and J lost 4 bases; unmatched junction nucleotides: 13. CDR3 length: 15 residues. Written as DNA, the CDR3 is TGTGCCAGCACCGGCGGGAGAAGCAACTCGTACGAGCAGTACTTC. Protein sequence: CASTGGRSNSYEQYF.

The gene calls are TRBV5-5 and TRBJ1-1; D unresolved. Trimming shortened V by 0 bases and J by 8 bases, and 17 bases separated the two germline ends. Germline loops: CDR1 SGHKS, CDR2 YYEKEE (reference sequence). The CDR3 extends over 15 amino acids. CDR3 sequence reads: CASSLAGSGGFEAFF. In nucleotides, the CDR3 is TGTGCCAGCAGCTTGGCGGGGTCGGGTGGTTTCGAAGCTTTCTTT. The full variable domain, its missing parts supplied by reference TRBV5-5 and TRBJ1-1, is DAGVTQSPTHLIKTRGQQVTLRCSPISGHKSVSWYQQVLGQGPQFIFQYYEKEERGRGNFPDRFSARQFPNYSSELNVNALLLGDSALYLCASSLAGSGGFEAFFGQGTRLTVV.

This clonotype was seen many times. This chain uses TRBV12-3 or TRBV12-4 with TRBJ2-1; the D gene could be TRBD1 or TRBD2 (5 bases each). With 3 bases removed from V and 8 bases from J, the gap between germline ends came to 14 bases. The CDR3 is made up of 14 amino acids. In nucleotides, the CDR3 is TGTGCCAGCAGTTTTCGGGGTCAAGGGGATGAGCAGTTCTTC. Its translation: CASSFRGQGDEQFF.

The rearrangement uses TRBV6-2 or TRBV6-3 and TRBJ2-1; possibly TRBD1 for D (6 bases). The CDR3 runs to 15 residues. Between the trimmed V and J ends, which lost 7 bases and 7 bases, there was a span of 20 bases. Germline V CDR1 and CDR2: MNHEY, SVGEGT. Here the CDR3 reads CASMDTGAQGNEQFF. CDR3 nucleotide sequence: TGTGCCAGCATGGATACCGGAGCCCAGGGGAATGAGCAGTTCTTC.

This clonotype came up a few times. The chain uses TRBV29-1 and TRBJ2-7, with TRBD1 identical over 10 bases. The CDR3 sequence is 16 residues long. With 6 bases clipped from V and 2 bases from J, the junction kept 13 bases outside the gene matches. Germline CDR1 is SQVTM and CDR2 is ANQGSEA. CDR3 loop: CSVAGTGVFGAYEQYF. The CDR3 DNA reads as TGCAGCGTCGCCGGGACAGGGGTTTTTGGGGCCTACGAGCAGTACTTC.

This clonotype occurred many times. DNA for the CDR3: TGTGCCAGCAGCTTAGAATATCAGGGACTGCATTTT. This translates into CASSLEYQGLHF. V gene TRBV7-9 combines with J gene TRBJ1-5; maybe TRBD1 (5 bases). The CDR3 is made up of 12 amino acids. Trimming removed 1 base from V and 15 bases from J, with 13 bases in between. Germline assignment: CDR1 SEHNR and CDR2 FQNEAQ (reference sequence).

The V and J genes are TRBV20-1 and TRBJ1-2; 11 bases line up with TRBD1. This CDR3 region has 18 residues. Germline loops: CDR1 DFQATT, CDR2 SNEGSKA (reference sequence). J was trimmed by 5 bases and V by 5 bases; bases with no gene match: 19. The CDR3 nucleotides are TGCAGTGCTCACAATCCAGGGACAGGGGGGACTACCGTATATGGCTACACCTTC. It yields the protein CSAHNPGTGGTTVYGYTF.

The chain employs TRBV20-1 and TRBJ2-4, with TRBD2 identical over 7 bases. CDR1 is DFQATT, CDR2 SNEGSKA, per germline (reference sequence). V lost 2 bases and J lost 3; bases outside the gene matches: 10. CDR3 length: 16 amino acids. The CDR3 spells CSARPWRESSKNIQYF. DNA for the CDR3: TGCAGTGCTAGACCATGGCGGGAGTCGAGCAAAAACATTCAGTACTTC.

This clonotype was picked up many times. The V call is TRBV4-1, the J call TRBJ1-1; D remains ambiguous. In germline, CDR1 is MGHRA, CDR2 YSYEKL. Trimming removed 4 bases from V and 0 bases from J, with 24 bases in between. The CDR3 runs to 19 residues. The CDR3 sequence: CASSPRRMSAGFMNTEAFF. CDR3 coding DNA: TGCGCCAGCAGCCCACGGCGTATGTCCGCTGGTTTTATGAACACTGAAGCTTTCTTT.

This clonotype was observed many times. The V call is TRBV20-1, the J call TRBJ1-1, with 7 bases lining up with TRBD1. This CDR3 has 12 residues. V was pared by 6 bases and J by 0 bases, with 1 base of the junction left unmatched. Germline-derived CDR1 and CDR2 are DFQATT and SNEGSKA (reference sequence). Here the CDR3 DNA reads TGCAGTGCCGACAGGGTGAACACTGAAGCTTTCTTT. It codes for CSADRVNTEAFF.

The genes are TRBV30 and TRBJ1-5; D unresolved. Trimming removed 5 bases at V and 0 bases at J, with 14 bases between. The CDR3 covers 15 residues. The germline V gene has CDR1 GTSNPN and CDR2 SVGIG (reference sequence). The CDR3 region has the DNA TGTGCCTGGGCCCGGACGGGGTATAGCAATCAGCCCCAGCATTTT. Translated: CAWARTGYSNQPQHF.

This clonotype was seen many times. The chain recombines TRBV6-1 with TRBJ1-4; D call uncertain. The V end lost 6 bases, the J end lost 8 bases, and 13 bases lay between the germline ends. Looked up from germline, CDR1 is MNHNS and CDR2 is SASEGT. The CDR3 length is 13 residues. CDR3: CASSSEGGEKLFF. The CDR3 DNA reads TGTGCCAGCAGCTCTGAGGGCGGCGAAAAACTGTTTTTT.

The CDR3 nucleotides read TGCGCCAGCAGGCAGGCACCGAATAATGAAAAACTGTTTTTT. It yields the protein CASRQAPNNEKLFF. The chain employs TRBV4-3 and TRBJ1-4; D gene unclear. Trimming left V 6 bases short and J 4 bases short, with 12 bases between. The CDR3 is made up of 14 amino acids. Germline CDR1 reads LGHNA; CDR2 reads YSLEER.